This entry describes one TCR beta chain. Its target is unknown. These data originate in a study of OX40 agonist ivuxolimab in advanced cancers. General observations from the study: Circulating CD4+ and CD8+ T cells showed clonal expansion by week 6 at 0.1 to 3.0 mg/kg.

Using immunoSEQ multiplex PCR, the repertoire was profiled, and TCRdb retains in-frame clones only, with some absent. The sample carries about 77,000 clones, over 85% recorded once. V was trimmed by 5 bases and J by 6 bases, leaving 7 bases between them. Germline CDR1 reads SEHNR; CDR2 reads FQNEAQ (reference sequence). CDR3 length: 12 amino acids. The chain employs TRBV7-9 and TRBJ2-2; no clear D. This TCR came from an adult with an advanced solid tumor such as melanoma, head and neck, liver or kidney cancer. The sequencing here drew on CD4+ or CD8+ T cells sorted from blood, taken in a trial of the OX40 agonist ivuxolimab. For the CDR3, the DNA is TGTGCCAGCAGCCTACTGGCCGGGGAGCTGTTTTTT. Residues: CASSLLAGELFF.